What follows are 32 T cell receptor beta chains derived from one specimen sequenced in a study of shared clonotypes between healthy human individuals. Produced via immunoSEQ multiplex PCR; TCRdb's table is partial and in-frame only. This sample has under 1,900,000 clones, with about 98.5% found just once. The sample taken for sequencing was naive CD4+ T cells sorted from blood. The subset is: CD45RA+ positively selected. These receptors came from a man under 40 in good health.

The chain couples TRBV5-5 to TRBJ1-4, with D maybe TRBD1 (6 bases). Germline V gene data show CDR1 as SGHKS and CDR2 as YYEKEE (reference sequence). CDR3 length: 14 amino acids. V dropped 2 bases and J dropped 3 bases, with 8 bases sitting between them. CDR3 coding DNA: TGTGCCAGCAGCTTACAGGGTCCTAATGAAAAACTGTTTTTT. Its translation is CASSLQGPNEKLFF. Drawing the rest from reference TRBV5-5 and TRBJ1-4, the complete variable domain is DAGVTQSPTHLIKTRGQQVTLRCSPISGHKSVSWYQQVLGQGPQFIFQYYEKEERGRGNFPDRFSARQFPNYSSELNVNALLLGDSALYLCASSLQGPNEKLFFGSGTQLSVL.

This clone was seen once. The chain uses TRBV29-1 and TRBJ2-7; D remains ambiguous. The ends were cut back, 3 bases at V and 5 bases at J, with 14 bases in the middle. Germline CDR1 SQVTM, CDR2 ANQGSEA. This CDR3 region has 13 residues. In nucleotides, the CDR3 is TGCAGCGTTGAGGGCGGTGGGTCCCACGAGCAGTACTTC. Its protein is CSVEGGGSHEQYF.

With respect to this clone: The sample carries other DNA sequences with the same CDR3. This sequence joins TRBV18 and TRBJ1-1; D gene unclear. V dropped 6 bases and J dropped 1 base, with 9 bases sitting between them. Germline CDR1 and CDR2: KGHSH and LQKENI. CDR3 size: 13 residues. The CDR3 reads CASSPGRNTEAFF. As DNA, the CDR3 is TGTGCCAGCTCCCCCGGACGGAACACTGAAGCTTTCTTT.

The chain uses TRBV4-3 and TRBJ2-7; tentative D call: TRBD1 (5 bases). CDR3 length equals 15 residues. From germline, CDR1 is LGHNA and CDR2 YSLEER. The V end lost 1 base, the J end lost 3 bases, and 13 bases lay between the germline ends. The CDR3 here is CASSQVLGVNYEQYF. The CDR3 bases are TGCGCCAGCAGCCAAGTTTTAGGGGTTAACTACGAGCAGTACTTC.

The V gene is TRBV27, the J gene TRBJ1-1; 7 bases are a match to TRBD1. This CDR3 spans 14 amino acids. The germline V gene encodes CDR1 MNHEY and CDR2 SMNVEV (reference sequence). J was trimmed by 0 bases and V by 8 bases; bases with no gene match: 6. Here the CDR3 reads CASRYRGLNTEAFF. The CDR3 DNA follows: TGTGCCAGCCGCTACAGGGGCTTGAACACTGAAGCTTTCTTT.

This chain connects TRBV18 to TRBJ2-6; the D gene is possibly TRBD1 (6 bases). CDR1 and CDR2 from the germline V gene are KGHSH and LQKENI. The CDR3 extends over 15 amino acids. The germline V and J ends were trimmed by 6 bases and 4 bases, with 13 bases remaining between them. CDR3 in amino acids: CASSQDSVGANVLTF. DNA of the CDR3: TGTGCCAGCTCTCAGGACAGCGTCGGGGCCAACGTCCTGACTTTC.

This clone appeared a single time. The chain carries TRBV7-8 and TRBJ2-7; no definite D call. The V and J ends lost 4 bases and 9 bases respectively, with 13 bases between them. Germline V lookup: CDR1 SGHVS, CDR2 FQNEAQ. The CDR3 is 12 residues long. The CDR3 nucleotides are TGTGCCAGCAGCTCTGGGCACGCCGGGCAGTACTTC. This translates into CASSSGHAGQYF. Full variable domain (outside the CDR3, taken from reference TRBV7-8 and TRBJ2-7): GAGVSQSPRYKVAKRGQDVALRCDPISGHVSLFWYQQALGQGPEFLTYFQNEAQLDKSGLPSDRFFAERPEGSVSTLKIQRTQQEDSAVYLCASSSGHAGQYFGPGTRLTVT.

V and J are TRBV18 and TRBJ1-1; 9 nucleotides match TRBD1. The CDR3 runs to 15 residues. Germline assignment: CDR1 KGHSH and CDR2 LQKENI. V lost 5 bases, J lost 2 bases, and 6 bases stayed unmatched. This CDR3 reads CASSAGTGPNTEAFF. CDR3 DNA sequence: TGTGCCAGCTCAGCCGGGACAGGGCCTAACACTGAAGCTTTCTTT.

The genes are TRBV4-3 and TRBJ1-5, with D hard to call. V was trimmed by 3 bases and J by 10 bases, leaving 13 bases between them. This CDR3 contains 13 residues. CDR1 is LGHNA and CDR2 is YSLEER in the germline V gene. The CDR3 sequence: CASSHSQHDPQHF. The CDR3 DNA follows: TGCGCCAGCAGCCACTCTCAACACGACCCCCAGCATTTT.

CDR3 in amino acids: CASSPGVGSGNTIYF. The CDR3 DNA reads as TGTGCCAGCAGCCCTGGCGTGGGGTCTGGAAACACCATATATTTT. This chain uses TRBV5-6 with TRBJ1-3; D unresolved. The CDR3 has 15 residues. Germline V CDR1 and CDR2: SGHDT, YYEEEE. Deletions cut 4 bases from V and 1 base from J, with 12 bases between.

The chain links TRBV29-1 to TRBJ1-5; 10 nucleotides align to TRBD1. The V gene's germline CDR1 is SQVTM and CDR2 ANQGSEA. The trim removed 5 bases at V and 6 bases at J, leaving 13 bases unmatched. The CDR3 totals 16 residues. The CDR3 spells CSVLTGGKKISQPQHF. As DNA, the CDR3 is TGCAGCGTTTTGACAGGGGGCAAGAAGATTAGTCAGCCCCAGCATTTT.

Points on this clone: In the same sample, other DNA sequences code for this CDR3. The chain is built from TRBV7-9 and TRBJ2-1; D uncertain. CDR3 length equals 13 residues. The V end lost 1 base, the J end lost 4 bases, and 5 bases lay between the germline ends. Germline V gives CDR1 SEHNR, CDR2 FQNEAQ (reference sequence). This chain's CDR3 is CASSLDGYNEQFF. Here the CDR3 DNA reads TGTGCCAGCAGCTTAGATGGGTACAATGAGCAGTTCTTC.

This chain uses TRBV9 with TRBJ2-1, with D hard to call. The CDR3 covers 15 residues. The V and J ends lost 0 bases and 2 bases respectively, with 9 bases between them. Germline lookup yields CDR1 SGDLS and CDR2 YYNGEE. In nucleotides, the CDR3 is TGTGCCAGCAGCGTAGAGGGCGGAACCTACAATGAGCAGTTCTTC. Its protein product is CASSVEGGTYNEQFF.

This chain joins TRBV18 and TRBJ2-7; TRBD1 agrees at 9 bases. V dropped 1 base and J dropped 2; count of bases not matched to a gene: 9. The CDR3 contains 17 residues. CDR1 and CDR2 from the germline V gene are KGHSH and LQKENI. The CDR3 region is CASSPLQGAFPTYEQYF. CDR3 coding DNA: TGTGCCAGCTCACCACTACAGGGGGCTTTCCCCACCTACGAGCAGTACTTC.

The rearrangement links TRBV29-1 to TRBJ2-3; TRBD2 might be the D (6 bases). The length of the CDR3 is 12 residues. CDR1 SQVTM and CDR2 ANQGSEA come from the germline V gene. The germline V and J ends were trimmed by 3 bases and 5 bases, with 9 bases remaining between them. The CDR3 reads CSVDSGIDTQYF. Here the CDR3 DNA reads TGCAGCGTTGATAGCGGAATAGATACGCAGTATTTT.

The genes are TRBV19 and TRBJ2-3, with D perhaps being TRBD1 or TRBD2 (5 bases each). CDR3 size: 14 residues. Germline V lookup: CDR1 LNHDA, CDR2 SQIVND (reference sequence). Trimming stripped 1 base from V and 4 bases from J, with 9 bases between. CDR3: CASSIARGADTQYF. DNA for the CDR3: TGTGCCAGTAGTATAGCGAGAGGGGCAGATACGCAGTATTTT.

The chain employs TRBV5-1 and TRBJ2-2; 7 bases map to TRBD2. Germline CDR1 SGHRS, CDR2 YFSETQ. V trimming: 2 bases; J trimming: 5 bases; junction bases outside the gene matches: 9. The CDR3 loop spans 16 amino acids. The CDR3 coding sequence is TGCGCCAGCAGCTTCATACCCGGGACTACGACCGGGGAGCTGTTTTTT. Residues: CASSFIPGTTTGELFF.

This clone was recorded only once. J is TRBJ1-2 and V is TRBV27; D unclear. Germline CDR1 and CDR2: MNHEY and SMNVEV (reference sequence). V was trimmed by 6 bases and J by 4 bases, leaving 21 bases between them. CDR3 length: 16 residues. DNA for the CDR3: TGTGCCAGCAGCCGATTGGGCAGTACGGAAAGCTATGGCTACACCTTC. Its protein is CASSRLGSTESYGYTF.

The DNA for the CDR3 is TGCAGCGTTGGGGGACAGGGTCAGCCCTACGAGCAGTACTTC. Translation: CSVGGQGQPYEQYF. The chain uses TRBV29-1 and TRBJ2-7, with TRBD1 identical over 9 bases. CDR1 and CDR2 from the germline V gene are SQVTM and ANQGSEA. This CDR3 has 14 residues. J was trimmed by 2 bases and V by 4 bases; bases with no gene match: 6.

V and J are TRBV6-1 and TRBJ2-2; D unresolved. The CDR3 extends over 14 amino acids. With 2 bases removed from V and 4 bases from J, the gap between germline ends came to 8 bases. The germline V gene has CDR1 MNHNS and CDR2 SASEGT. CDR3 sequence: CASSERQVTGELFF. CDR3 DNA sequence: TGTGCCAGCAGTGAAAGGCAGGTCACCGGGGAGCTGTTTTTT.

The chain recombines TRBV2 with TRBJ2-7; TRBD1 matches at 11 bases. This CDR3 has 15 amino acids. Germline assignment: CDR1 SNHLY and CDR2 FYNNEI. V shed 2 bases, J shed 6 bases, and the junction held 6 bases outside the gene matches. CDR3 loop: CASSEIGQGAGEQYF. DNA for the CDR3: TGTGCCAGCAGTGAAATCGGACAGGGGGCGGGCGAGCAGTACTTC.

Details on this clone: Other DNA sequences in this sample translate to the same CDR3. The chain recombines TRBV5-1 with TRBJ2-5; perhaps TRBD1 as D (6 bases). Germline CDR1 is SGHRS and CDR2 is YFSETQ. The V end was cut by 4 bases, the J end by 4 bases, with 11 bases between. The CDR3 length is 13 residues. As DNA, the CDR3 is TGCGCCAGCAGCCTCCCAGGGGCAGAGACCCAGTACTTC. Encoded protein: CASSLPGAETQYF.

The chain employs TRBV2 and TRBJ2-7, with D possibly TRBD2 on 5 matching bases. V lost 5 bases to trimming and J lost 2 bases, with 10 bases between them. CDR1 SNHLY and CDR2 FYNNEI come from the germline V gene. The CDR3 totals 13 residues. CDR3 DNA sequence: TGTGCCAGCAGTACTAGGTGGGCCTACGAGCAGTACTTC. Amino acid sequence: CASSTRWAYEQYF.

V is TRBV10-3 and J is TRBJ1-1; D is ambiguous. Germline-derived CDR1 and CDR2 are ENHRY and SYGVKD. The CDR3 totals 14 residues. Trimming cost V 7 bases and J 1 base, with 13 bases left between them. CDR3 in DNA: TGTGCCATCACCGCTCATCAGAGGAACACTGAAGCTTTCTTT. It specifies CAITAHQRNTEAFF.

V usage is TRBV28 and J usage is TRBJ1-5; D possibly corresponds to TRBD1 (5 bases). The CDR3 is made up of 15 amino acids. Trimming left V 5 bases short and J 2 bases short, with 13 bases between. The germline V gene has CDR1 MDHEN and CDR2 SYDVKM. CDR3 sequence reads: CASSAPGGGNQPQHF. The CDR3 nucleotides read TGTGCCAGCAGTGCCCCGGGAGGGGGCAATCAGCCCCAGCATTTT.

V usage is TRBV7-9 and J usage is TRBJ1-2, with a possible D match to TRBD1 (5 bases). The germline V and J ends were trimmed by 3 bases and 2 bases, with 13 bases remaining between them. From germline, CDR1 is SEHNR and CDR2 FQNEAQ (reference sequence). The CDR3 runs 15 residues. In nucleotides, the CDR3 is TGTGCCAGCAGCTTTAAAGGGACGGCGAACTATGGCTACACCTTC. As protein: CASSFKGTANYGYTF.

The chain has TRBV5-1 and TRBJ2-1; D is possibly TRBD2 (5 bases). The CDR3 has 18 residues. Trimming removed 3 bases at V and 3 bases at J, with 22 bases between. CDR1 and CDR2 from the germline V gene are SGHRS and YFSETQ. CDR3 amino acids: CASSSGWGTLTIYNEQFF. In nucleotides, the CDR3 is TGCGCCAGCAGCTCGGGATGGGGAACCCTGACTATCTACAATGAGCAGTTCTTC.

This chain joins TRBV6-4 and TRBJ2-2; no firm D call. Trimming shortened V by 5 bases and J by 0 bases, and 7 bases separated the two germline ends. The CDR3 is 14 residues long. Germline V gene data show CDR1 as MRHNA and CDR2 as SNTAGT. The CDR3 DNA reads TGTGCCAGCAGTCCGTCGGCGAACACCGGGGAGCTGTTTTTT. Protein sequence: CASSPSANTGELFF.

This clone has just one count. This chain uses TRBV11-2 with TRBJ2-1; TRBD2 matches 8 bases. The trim removed 3 bases at V and 3 bases at J, leaving 4 bases unmatched. This CDR3 region has 15 residues. CDR1 is SGHAT, CDR2 FQNNGV, per germline. As DNA, the CDR3 is TGTGCCAGCAGCTTTACTACTAGCGGCTACAATGAGCAGTTCTTC. Residues: CASSFTTSGYNEQFF.

The chain carries TRBV18 and TRBJ1-3; perhaps TRBD1 as D (6 bases). From germline, CDR1 is KGHSH and CDR2 LQKENI. The germline V and J ends were trimmed by 6 bases and 0 bases, with 15 bases remaining between them. CDR3 length: 16 amino acids. The CDR3 sequence is CASSPRRGGSGNTIYF. CDR3 nucleotide sequence: TGTGCCAGCTCCCCCCGTAGGGGGGGCTCTGGAAACACCATATATTTT. The full variable domain, with the rest looked up from reference TRBV18 and TRBJ1-3, is NAGVMQNPRHLVRRRGQEARLRCSPMKGHSHVYWYRQLPEEGLKFMVYLQKENIIDESGMPKERFSAEFPKEGPSILRIQQVVRGDSAAYFCASSPRRGGSGNTIYFGEGSWLTVV.

J is TRBJ2-1 and V is TRBV5-6, with D perhaps matching TRBD2 (6 bases). The CDR3 has 15 amino acids. The germline V gene has CDR1 SGHDT and CDR2 YYEEEE. V was trimmed by 6 bases and J by 9 bases, leaving 22 bases between them. The chain's CDR3 is CASIPWSGVKAEQFF. Here the CDR3 DNA reads TGTGCCAGCATCCCTTGGTCGGGAGTTAAGGCTGAGCAGTTCTTC.

The chain employs TRBV18 and TRBJ1-5; possibly TRBD1 for D (6 bases). This CDR3 comprises 15 residues. Germline lookup yields CDR1 KGHSH and CDR2 LQKENI. V dropped 1 base and J dropped 6 bases, with 13 bases sitting between them. The CDR3 bases are TGTGCCAGCTCACCACGGGGGGGGCTCAGTCAGCCCCAGCATTTT. It translates to CASSPRGGLSQPQHF. Supplemented by reference TRBV18 and TRBJ1-5, the full variable domain reads NAGVMQNPRHLVRRRGQEARLRCSPMKGHSHVYWYRQLPEEGLKFMVYLQKENIIDESGMPKERFSAEFPKEGPSILRIQQVVRGDSAAYFCASSPRGGLSQPQHFGDGTRLSIL.